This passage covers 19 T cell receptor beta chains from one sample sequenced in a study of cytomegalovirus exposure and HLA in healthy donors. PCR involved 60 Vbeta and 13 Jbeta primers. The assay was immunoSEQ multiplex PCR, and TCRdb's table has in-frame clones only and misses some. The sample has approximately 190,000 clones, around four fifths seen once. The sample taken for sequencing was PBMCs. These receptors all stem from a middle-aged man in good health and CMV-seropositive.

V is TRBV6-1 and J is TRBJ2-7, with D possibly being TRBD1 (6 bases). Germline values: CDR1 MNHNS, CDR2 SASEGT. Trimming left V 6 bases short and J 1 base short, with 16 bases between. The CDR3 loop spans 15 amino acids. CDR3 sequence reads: CASRTGQPESYEQYF. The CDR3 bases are TGTGCCAGCAGAACCGGACAGCCCGAGTCCTACGAGCAGTACTTC.

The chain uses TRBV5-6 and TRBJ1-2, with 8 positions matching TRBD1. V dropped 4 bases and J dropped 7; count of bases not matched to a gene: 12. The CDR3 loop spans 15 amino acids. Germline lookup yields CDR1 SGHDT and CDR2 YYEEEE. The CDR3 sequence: CASSRRTGWALGYTF. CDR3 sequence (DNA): TGTGCCAGCAGCAGAAGGACAGGGTGGGCCCTTGGCTACACCTTC.

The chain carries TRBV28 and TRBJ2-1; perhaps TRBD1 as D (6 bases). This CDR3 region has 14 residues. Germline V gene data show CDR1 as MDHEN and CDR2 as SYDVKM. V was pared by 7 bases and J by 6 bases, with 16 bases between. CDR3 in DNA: TGTGCCAGCAAGGACAGCCCCTCGTTCAATGAGCAGTTCTTC. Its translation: CASKDSPSFNEQFF.

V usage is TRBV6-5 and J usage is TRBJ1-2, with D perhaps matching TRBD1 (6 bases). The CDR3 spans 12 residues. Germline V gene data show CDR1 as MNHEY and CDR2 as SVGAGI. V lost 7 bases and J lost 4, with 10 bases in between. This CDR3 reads CASMGAGYGYTF. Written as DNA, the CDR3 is TGTGCCAGCATGGGGGCAGGCTATGGCTACACCTTC.

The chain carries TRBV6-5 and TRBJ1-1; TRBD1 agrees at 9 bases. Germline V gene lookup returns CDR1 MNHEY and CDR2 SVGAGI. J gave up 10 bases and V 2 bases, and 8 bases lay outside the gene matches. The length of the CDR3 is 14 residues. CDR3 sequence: CASSYATGGDSAFF. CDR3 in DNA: TGTGCCAGCAGTTACGCCACAGGGGGCGATTCAGCTTTCTTT.

The CDR3 sequence: CASSLAKTGAIYEQYF. CDR3 DNA: TGTGCCAGCAGCTTAGCGAAGACGGGAGCAATCTACGAGCAGTACTTC. V and J are TRBV11-1 and TRBJ2-7, with D possibly TRBD2 on 6 matching bases. Trimming cost V 0 bases and J 3 bases, with 15 bases left between them. Germline assignment: CDR1 SGHAT and CDR2 FQDESV (reference sequence). This CDR3 region has 16 residues.

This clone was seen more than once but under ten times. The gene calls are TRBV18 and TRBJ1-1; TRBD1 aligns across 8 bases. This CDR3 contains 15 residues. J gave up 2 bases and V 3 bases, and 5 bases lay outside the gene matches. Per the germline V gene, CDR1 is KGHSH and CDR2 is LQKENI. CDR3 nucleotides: TGTGCCAGCTCACCCCAACAGGGGGTTAACACTGAAGCTTTCTTT. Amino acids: CASSPQQGVNTEAFF.

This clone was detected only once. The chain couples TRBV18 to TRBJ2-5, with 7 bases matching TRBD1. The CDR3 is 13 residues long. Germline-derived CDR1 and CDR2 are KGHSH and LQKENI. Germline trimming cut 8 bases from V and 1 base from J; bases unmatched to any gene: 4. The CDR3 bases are TGTGCCAGCCACAAGGGGGCCCAAGAGACCCAGTACTTC. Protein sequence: CASHKGAQETQYF.

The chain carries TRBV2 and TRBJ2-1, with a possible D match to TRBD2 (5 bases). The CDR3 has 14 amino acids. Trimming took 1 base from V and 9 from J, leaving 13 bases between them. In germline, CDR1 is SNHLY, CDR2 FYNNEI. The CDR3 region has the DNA TGTGCCAGCAGTGAAGACAGCGGATTCGGTGAGCAGTTCTTC. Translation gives CASSEDSGFGEQFF.

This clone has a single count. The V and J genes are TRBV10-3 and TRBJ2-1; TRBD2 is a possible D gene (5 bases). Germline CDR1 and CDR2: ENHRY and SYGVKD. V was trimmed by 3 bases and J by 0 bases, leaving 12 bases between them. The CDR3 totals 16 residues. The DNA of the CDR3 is TGTGCCATCAGTGAAGAGGGATTGGGCTCCTACAATGAGCAGTTCTTC. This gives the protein CAISEEGLGSYNEQFF.

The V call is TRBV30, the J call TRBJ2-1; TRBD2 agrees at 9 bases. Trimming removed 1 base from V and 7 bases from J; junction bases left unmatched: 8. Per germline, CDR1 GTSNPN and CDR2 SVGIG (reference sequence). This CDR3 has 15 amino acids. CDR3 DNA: TGTGCCTGGAGTGGGCGTAGCGGGAGAACTAATGAGCAGTTCTTC. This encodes CAWSGRSGRTNEQFF.

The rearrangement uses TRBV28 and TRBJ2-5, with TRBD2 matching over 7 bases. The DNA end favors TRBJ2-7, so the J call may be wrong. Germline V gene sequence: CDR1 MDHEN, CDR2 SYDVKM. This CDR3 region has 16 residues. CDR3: CASSFDPRGGSYEQYF. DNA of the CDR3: TGTGCCAGCAGTTTTGACCCCCGCGGGGGCTCCTACGAGCAGTACTTC.

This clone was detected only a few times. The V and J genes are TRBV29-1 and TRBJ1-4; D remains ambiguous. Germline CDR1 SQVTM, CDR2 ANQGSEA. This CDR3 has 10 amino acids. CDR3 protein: CSAGGSELFF. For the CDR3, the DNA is TGCAGTGCTGGAGGGTCGGAACTGTTTTTT.

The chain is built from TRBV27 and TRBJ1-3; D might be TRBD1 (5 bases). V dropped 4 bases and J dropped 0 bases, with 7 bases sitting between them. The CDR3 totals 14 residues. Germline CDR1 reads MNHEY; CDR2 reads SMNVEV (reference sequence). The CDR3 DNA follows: TGTGCCAGCAGTTCCAGGGTCTCTGGAAACACCATATATTTT. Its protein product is CASSSRVSGNTIYF.

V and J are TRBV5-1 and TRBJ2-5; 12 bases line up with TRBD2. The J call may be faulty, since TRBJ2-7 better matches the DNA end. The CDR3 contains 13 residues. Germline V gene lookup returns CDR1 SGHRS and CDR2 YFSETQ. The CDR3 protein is CATSTSGSYEQYF. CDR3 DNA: TGCGCCACCTCGACTAGCGGGAGTTACGAGCAGTACTTC.

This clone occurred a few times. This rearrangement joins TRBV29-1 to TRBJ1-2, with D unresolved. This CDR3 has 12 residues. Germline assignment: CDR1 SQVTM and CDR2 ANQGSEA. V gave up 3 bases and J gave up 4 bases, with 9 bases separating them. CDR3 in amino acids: CSVERSGYGYTF. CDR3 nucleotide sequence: TGCAGCGTTGAGAGATCGGGCTATGGCTACACCTTC.

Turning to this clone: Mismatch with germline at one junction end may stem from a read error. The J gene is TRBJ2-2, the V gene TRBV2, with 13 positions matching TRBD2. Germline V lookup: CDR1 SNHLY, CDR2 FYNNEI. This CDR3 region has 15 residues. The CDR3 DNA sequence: TGTGCCAGCGCGGGACTAGCGGGACCCACCGGGGGGCTGTTTTTT. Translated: CASAGLAGPTGGLFF.

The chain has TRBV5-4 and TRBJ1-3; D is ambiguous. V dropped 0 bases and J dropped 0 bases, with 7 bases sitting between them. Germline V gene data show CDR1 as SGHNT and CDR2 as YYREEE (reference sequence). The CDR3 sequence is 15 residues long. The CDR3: CASSLEAGSGNTIYF. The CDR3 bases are TGTGCCAGCAGCTTGGAGGCAGGCTCTGGAAACACCATATATTTT.

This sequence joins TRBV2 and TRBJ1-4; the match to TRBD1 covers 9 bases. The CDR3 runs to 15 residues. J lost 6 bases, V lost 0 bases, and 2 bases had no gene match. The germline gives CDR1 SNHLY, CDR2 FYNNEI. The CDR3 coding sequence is TGTGCCAGCAGTGAAGCGGGACAGGGTCATGAAAAACTGTTTTTT. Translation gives CASSEAGQGHEKLFF.